This record covers a single T cell receptor beta chain. Its antigen remains unidentified. No much larger clonotype is one base removed from it; base qualities were not supplied. From the germline V gene (reference sequence), CDR1 is DFQATT and CDR2 is SNEGSKA. From the cysteine up to the phenylalanine, the CDR3 has a length of 11 residues. Only the CDR3 DNA stays, 33 bases, in frame from base 1. Relative to germline, V is 0 bases shorter and J is 8 bases shorter, with 5 bases between their ends. The data derive from a study of T cell repertoires in cytomegalovirus infection (dated by TCRdb to between 2018 and 2020). Turning to the overall study: Peptide stimulations targeted recently identified HLA-C-restricted CMV epitopes, whose presentation resists viral immunomodulation, together with well-studied HLA-B-restricted epitopes. Donor HLA type was relevant to the analysis, because carriage of CMV infection together with the matching HLA type was indicated by public TCR beta signatures.

The treatment or condition label corresponds to: in vitro stimulation with specific CMV peptide epitopes to enrich CMV-specific T cells. For sequencing, an Illumina HiSeq 1500 was employed. Using fastp trimming at Q25 and MiXCR clonotype assembly, TCRdb reanalyzed the public sequencing data and kept in-frame beta chains. Under each unique CDR3 protein, matching rows form one entry showing the most common genes and DNA. For this sample there are a few hundred thousand distinct CDR3 sequences; 20% to 30% appear just once. About 14% of the sample goes to the ten largest clones. Broad study findings and their caveats: In both this cohort and an independent roughly 400-donor cohort, the cumulative frequency of public TCR beta family members distinguished carriers of CMV infection plus the relevant HLA type. The ex vivo response was dominated by HLA-C-restricted CMV-specific TCR beta clonotypes, which also provided the single most frequent clonotype in two of eight donors.

The material was cultured PBMCs, obtained from culture after CMV antigen stimulation. The source of this sequence is a human donor in good health (CMV status not recorded). Some clones in this sample may be carry-over from other donors' samples. The sequence links TRBV20-1 to TRBJ2-1; the D gene is unclear. The DNA sequence is given as TGCAGTGCTAGAGATTTGGATGAGCAGTTCTTC. The encoded protein is CSARDLDEQFF.